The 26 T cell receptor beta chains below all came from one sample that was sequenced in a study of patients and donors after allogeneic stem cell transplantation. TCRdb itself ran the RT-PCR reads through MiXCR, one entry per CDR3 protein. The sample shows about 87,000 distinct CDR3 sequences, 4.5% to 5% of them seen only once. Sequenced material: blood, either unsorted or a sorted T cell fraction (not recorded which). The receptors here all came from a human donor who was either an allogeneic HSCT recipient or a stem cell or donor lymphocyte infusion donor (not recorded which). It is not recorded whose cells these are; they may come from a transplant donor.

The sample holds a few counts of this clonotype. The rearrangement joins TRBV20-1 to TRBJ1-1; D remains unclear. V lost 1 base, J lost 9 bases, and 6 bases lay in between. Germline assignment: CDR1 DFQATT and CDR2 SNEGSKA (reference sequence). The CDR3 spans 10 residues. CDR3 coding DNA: TGCAGTGCTAGAGCGCTGAAAGCTTTCTTT. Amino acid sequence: CSARALKAFF.

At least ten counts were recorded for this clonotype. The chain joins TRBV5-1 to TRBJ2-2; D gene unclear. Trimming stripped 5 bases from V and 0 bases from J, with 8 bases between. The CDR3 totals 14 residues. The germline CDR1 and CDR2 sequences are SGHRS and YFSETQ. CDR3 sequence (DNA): TGCGCCAGCAGTTCCGACACGAACACCGGGGAGCTGTTTTTT. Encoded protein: CASSSDTNTGELFF. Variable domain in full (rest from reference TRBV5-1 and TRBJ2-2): KAGVTQTPRYLIKTRGQQVTLSCSPISGHRSVSWYQQTPGQGLQFLFEYFSETQRNKGNFPGRFSGRQFSNSRSEMNVSTLELGDSALYLCASSSDTNTGELFFGEGSRLTVL.

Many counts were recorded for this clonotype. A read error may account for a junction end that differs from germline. CDR3 sequence reads: CASSRDRGETQYF. As DNA, the CDR3 is TGTGCCAGTAGCCGGGACCGCGGGGAGACCCAGTACTTC. This sequence joins TRBV3-1 and TRBJ2-5; D could derive from TRBD1 or TRBD2 (5 bases each). Per the germline V gene, CDR1 is LGHDT and CDR2 is YNNKEL (reference sequence). The CDR3 is 13 amino acids.

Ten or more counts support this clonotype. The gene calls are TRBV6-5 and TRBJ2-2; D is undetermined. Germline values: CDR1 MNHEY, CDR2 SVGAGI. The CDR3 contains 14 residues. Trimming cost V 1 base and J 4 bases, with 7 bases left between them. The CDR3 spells CASSYWASTGELFF. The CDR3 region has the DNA TGTGCCAGCAGTTACTGGGCAAGCACCGGGGAGCTGTTTTTT.

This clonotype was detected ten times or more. The CDR3 loop reads CASSYDISFGNTIYF. CDR3 coding DNA: TGTGCCAGCAGTTATGATATTTCATTTGGAAACACCATATATTTT. The V call is TRBV7-2, the J call TRBJ1-3; no clear D gene. Germline V gives CDR1 SGHTA, CDR2 FQGNSA. This CDR3 region has 15 residues. Trimming left V 6 bases short and J 3 bases short, with 15 bases between.

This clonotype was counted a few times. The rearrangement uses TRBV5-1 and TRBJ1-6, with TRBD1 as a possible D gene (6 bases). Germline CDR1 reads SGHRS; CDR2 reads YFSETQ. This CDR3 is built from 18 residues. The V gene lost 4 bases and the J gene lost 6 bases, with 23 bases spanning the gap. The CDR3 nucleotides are TGCGCCAGCAGCAAATCCAGGGACACGCTGGGGGCTAATTCACCCCTCCACTTT. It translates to CASSKSRDTLGANSPLHF.

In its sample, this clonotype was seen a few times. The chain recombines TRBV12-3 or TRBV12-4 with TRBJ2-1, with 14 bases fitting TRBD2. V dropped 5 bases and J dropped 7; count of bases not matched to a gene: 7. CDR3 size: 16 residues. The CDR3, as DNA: TGTGCCAGCAGTCCCCCGGGACTAGCGGGAGTGAATGAGCAGTTCTTC. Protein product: CASSPPGLAGVNEQFF.

The CDR3 sequence: CASSLGTSSRETQYF. The CDR3 DNA reads TGCGCCAGCAGCTTGGGGACTAGCTCTCGAGAGACCCAGTACTTC. V usage is TRBV5-1 and J usage is TRBJ2-5, with 8 bases aligning to TRBD2. Germline values: CDR1 SGHRS, CDR2 YFSETQ. The trim removed 0 bases at V and 4 bases at J, leaving 5 bases unmatched. The CDR3 consists of 15 residues.

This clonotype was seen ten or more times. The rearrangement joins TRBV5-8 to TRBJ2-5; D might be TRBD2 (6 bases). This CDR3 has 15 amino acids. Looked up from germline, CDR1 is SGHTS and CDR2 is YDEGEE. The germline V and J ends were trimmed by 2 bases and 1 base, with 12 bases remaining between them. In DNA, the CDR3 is TGTGCCAGCAGCTTTGCGGGGAGTCGCCAAGAGACCCAGTACTTC. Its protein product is CASSFAGSRQETQYF. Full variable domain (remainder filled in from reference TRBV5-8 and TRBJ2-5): EAGVTQSPTHLIKTRGQQATLRCSPISGHTSVYWYQQALGLGLQFLLWYDEGEERNRGNFPPRFSGRQFPNYSSELNVNALELEDSALYLCASSFAGSRQETQYFGPGTRLLVL.

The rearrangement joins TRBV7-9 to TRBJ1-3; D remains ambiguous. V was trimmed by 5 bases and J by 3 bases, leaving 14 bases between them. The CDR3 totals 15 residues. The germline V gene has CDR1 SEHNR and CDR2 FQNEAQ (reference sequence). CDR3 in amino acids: CASSPKTRIGNTIYF. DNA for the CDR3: TGTGCCAGCAGCCCTAAGACAAGAATTGGAAACACCATATATTTT.

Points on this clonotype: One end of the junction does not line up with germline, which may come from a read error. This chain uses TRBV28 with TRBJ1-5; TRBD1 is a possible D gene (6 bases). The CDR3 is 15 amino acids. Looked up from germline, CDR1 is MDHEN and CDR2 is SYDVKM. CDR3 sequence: CVSSQGGFGNQLQHF. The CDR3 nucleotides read TGTGTCAGCAGCCAAGGGGGGTTTGGCAATCAGCTCCAGCATTTT. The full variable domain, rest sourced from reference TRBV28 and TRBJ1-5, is DVKVTQSSRYLVKRTGEKVFLECVQDMDHENMFWYRQDPGLGLRLIYFSYDVKMKEKGDIPEGYSVSREKKERFSLILESASTNQTSMYLCVSSQGGFGNQLQHFGDGTRLSIL.

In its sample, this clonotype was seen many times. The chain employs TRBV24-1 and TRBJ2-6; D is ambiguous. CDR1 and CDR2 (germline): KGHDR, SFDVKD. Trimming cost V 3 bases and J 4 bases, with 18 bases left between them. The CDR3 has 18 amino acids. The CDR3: CATSDGLAGRSGANVLTF. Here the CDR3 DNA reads TGTGCCACCAGTGATGGATTAGCCGGGCGTTCGGGGGCCAACGTCCTGACTTTC.

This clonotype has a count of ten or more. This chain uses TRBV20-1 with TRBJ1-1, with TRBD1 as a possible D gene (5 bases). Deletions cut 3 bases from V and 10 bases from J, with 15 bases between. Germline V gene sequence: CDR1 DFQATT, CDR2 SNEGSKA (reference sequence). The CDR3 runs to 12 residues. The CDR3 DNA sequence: TGCAGTGCTAGGGGGGACTCGAGTGTAGCTTTCTTT. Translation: CSARGDSSVAFF.

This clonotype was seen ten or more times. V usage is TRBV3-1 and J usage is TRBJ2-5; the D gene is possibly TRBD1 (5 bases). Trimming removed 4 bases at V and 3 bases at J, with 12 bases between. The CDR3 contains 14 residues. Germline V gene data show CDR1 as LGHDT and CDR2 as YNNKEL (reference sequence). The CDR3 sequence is CASSLPQEKETQYF. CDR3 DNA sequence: TGTGCCAGCAGCCTGCCACAGGAGAAAGAGACCCAGTACTTC.

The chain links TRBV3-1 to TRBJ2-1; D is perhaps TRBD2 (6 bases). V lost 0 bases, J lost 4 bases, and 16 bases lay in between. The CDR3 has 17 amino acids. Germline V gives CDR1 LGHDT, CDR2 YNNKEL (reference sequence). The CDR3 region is CASSQDETGAVYNEQFF. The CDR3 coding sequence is TGTGCCAGCAGCCAAGATGAAACGGGAGCCGTTTACAATGAGCAGTTCTTC.

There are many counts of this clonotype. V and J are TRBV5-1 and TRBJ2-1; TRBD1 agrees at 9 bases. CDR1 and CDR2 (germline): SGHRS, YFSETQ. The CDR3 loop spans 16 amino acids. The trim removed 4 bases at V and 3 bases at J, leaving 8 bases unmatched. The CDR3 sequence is CASSGGQGSGYNEQFF. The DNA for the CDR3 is TGCGCCAGCAGCGGCGGACAGGGGTCGGGCTACAATGAGCAGTTCTTC. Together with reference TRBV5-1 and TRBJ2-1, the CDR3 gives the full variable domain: KAGVTQTPRYLIKTRGQQVTLSCSPISGHRSVSWYQQTPGQGLQFLFEYFSETQRNKGNFPGRFSGRQFSNSRSEMNVSTLELGDSALYLCASSGGQGSGYNEQFFGPGTRLTVL.

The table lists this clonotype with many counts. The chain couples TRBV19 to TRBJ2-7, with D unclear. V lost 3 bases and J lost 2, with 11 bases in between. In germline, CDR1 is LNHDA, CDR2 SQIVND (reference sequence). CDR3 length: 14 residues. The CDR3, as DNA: TGTGCCAGTAGTATGAAGCATCGCACCTACGAGCAGTACTTC. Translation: CASSMKHRTYEQYF.

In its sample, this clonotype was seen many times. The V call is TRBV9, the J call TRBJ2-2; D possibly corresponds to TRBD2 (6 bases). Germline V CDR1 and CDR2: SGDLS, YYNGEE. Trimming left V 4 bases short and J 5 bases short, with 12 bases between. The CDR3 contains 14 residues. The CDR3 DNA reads TGTGCCAGCAGCTCGGGACTCGTTACCGGGGAGCTGTTTTTT. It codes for CASSSGLVTGELFF. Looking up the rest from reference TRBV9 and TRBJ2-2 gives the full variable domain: DSGVTQTPKHLITATGQRVTLRCSPRSGDLSVYWYQQSLDQGLQFLIQYYNGEERAKGNILERFSAQQFPDLHSELNLSSLELGDSALYFCASSSGLVTGELFFGEGSRLTVL.

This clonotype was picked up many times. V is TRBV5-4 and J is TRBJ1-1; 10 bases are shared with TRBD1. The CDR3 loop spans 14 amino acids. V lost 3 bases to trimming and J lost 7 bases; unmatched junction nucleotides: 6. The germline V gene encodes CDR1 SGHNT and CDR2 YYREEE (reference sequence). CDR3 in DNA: TGTGCCAGCAGCTGGGACAGGGGACGGGGTGAAGCTTTCTTT. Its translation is CASSWDRGRGEAFF.

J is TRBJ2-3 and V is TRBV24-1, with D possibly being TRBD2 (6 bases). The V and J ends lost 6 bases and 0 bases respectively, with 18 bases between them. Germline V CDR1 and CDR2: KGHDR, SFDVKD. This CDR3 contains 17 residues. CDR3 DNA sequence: TGTGCCACCAGTATGGGTTTGGGGGGACTTAGCACAGATACGCAGTATTTT. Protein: CATSMGLGGLSTDTQYF.

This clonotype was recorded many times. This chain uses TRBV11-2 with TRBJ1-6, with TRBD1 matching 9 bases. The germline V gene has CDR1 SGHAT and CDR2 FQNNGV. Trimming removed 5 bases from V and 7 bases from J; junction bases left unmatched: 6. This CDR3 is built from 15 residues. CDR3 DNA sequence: TGTGCCAGCAGCCCAATACAGGGGGCCAATTCACCCCTCCACTTT. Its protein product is CASSPIQGANSPLHF.

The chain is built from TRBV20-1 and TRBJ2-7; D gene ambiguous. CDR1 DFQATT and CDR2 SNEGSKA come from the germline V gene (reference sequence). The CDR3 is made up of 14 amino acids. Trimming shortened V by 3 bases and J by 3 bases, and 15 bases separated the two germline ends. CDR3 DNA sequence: TGCAGTGCTAGTTCGGACCCCCTTAACTACGAGCAGTACTTC. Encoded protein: CSASSDPLNYEQYF.

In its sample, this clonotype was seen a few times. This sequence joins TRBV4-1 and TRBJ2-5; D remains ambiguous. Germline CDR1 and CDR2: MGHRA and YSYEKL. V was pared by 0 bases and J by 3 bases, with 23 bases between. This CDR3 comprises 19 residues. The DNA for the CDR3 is TGCGCCAGCAGCCAAGATGGCAAACGCGACTGGCGGTCTAAAGAGACCCAGTACTTC. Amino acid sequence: CASSQDGKRDWRSKETQYF.

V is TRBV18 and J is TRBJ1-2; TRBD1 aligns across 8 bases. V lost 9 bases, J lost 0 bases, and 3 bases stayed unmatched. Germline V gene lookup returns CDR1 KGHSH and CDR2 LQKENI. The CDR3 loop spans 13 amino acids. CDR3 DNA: TGTGCCAGTGGACAGGGAGCTAACTATGGCTACACCTTC. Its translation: CASGQGANYGYTF.

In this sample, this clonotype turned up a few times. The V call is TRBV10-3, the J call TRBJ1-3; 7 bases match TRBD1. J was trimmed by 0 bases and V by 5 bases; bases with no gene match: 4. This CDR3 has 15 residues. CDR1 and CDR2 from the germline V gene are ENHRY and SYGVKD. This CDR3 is CAISQDRASGNTIYF. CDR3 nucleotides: TGTGCCATCAGTCAAGACAGGGCCTCTGGAAACACCATATATTTT.

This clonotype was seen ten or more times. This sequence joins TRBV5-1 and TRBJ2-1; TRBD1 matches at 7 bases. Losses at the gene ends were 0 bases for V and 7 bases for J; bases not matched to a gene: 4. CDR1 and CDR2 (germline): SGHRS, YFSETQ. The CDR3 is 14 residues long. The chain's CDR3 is CASSLGQGGNEQFF. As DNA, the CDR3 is TGCGCCAGCAGCTTGGGACAGGGCGGTAATGAGCAGTTCTTC.